Listed below are T cell receptor beta chains from one sample, sequenced in a study of glioma-infiltrating T cells after dendritic cell vaccination. The data were produced by immunoSEQ multiplex PCR, yet TCRdb's version contains in-frame clones alone and is incomplete. The sample has approximately 50,000 clones; approximately 90% are singletons. Sequenced material: blood, taken after dendritic cell vaccination. The receptors derive from a human donor with glioblastoma. CDR3s include the opening cysteine and the closing phenylalanine or tryptophan. Fields, in order: CDR3 protein, CDR3 DNA, CDR3 length, clone size, D gene, J gene, V gene. A D gene is named only where the DNA matches it firmly. A clone size is listed for some rows: how often the clone was seen (once, few, many), or a class if it is expanded.

CASSTDYSPTYNEQFF | TGTGCCAGCAGCACCGACTATAGCCCAACCTACAATGAGCAGTTCTTC | 16 | NA | NA | TRBJ2-1 | TRBV7-2
CASSPRVGGADTQYF | TGCGCCAGCAGCCCAAGGGTGGGGGGGGCAGATACGCAGTATTTT | 15 | NA | TRBD2 | TRBJ2-3 | TRBV4-3
CASSGLAGVETQYF | TGTGCCAGCAGTGGACTAGCGGGAGTTGAGACCCAGTACTTC | 14 | NA | TRBD2 | TRBJ2-5 | TRBV2
CASSYPGSYNEQFF | TGTGCCAGCAGTTACCCGGGAAGCTACAATGAGCAGTTCTTC | 14 | NA | NA | TRBJ2-1 | TRBV6-5
CASSNLLAGRGGGNEQFF | TGTGCCAGTAGTAATCTTCTAGCGGGAAGAGGGGGTGGAAATGAGCAGTTCTTC | 18 | NA | TRBD2 | TRBJ2-1 | TRBV19
CASSQEWDRGTEAFF | TGTGCCAGCAGCCAAGAGTGGGACAGGGGCACTGAAGCTTTCTTT | 15 | NA | TRBD1 | TRBJ1-1 | TRBV4-2
CASSQRESTGELFF | TGTGCCAGCAGTCAGCGGGAGTCTACCGGGGAGCTGTTTTTT | 14 | NA | TRBD2 | TRBJ2-2 | TRBV6-1
CASSSSGGTDTQYF | TGTGCCAGCAGTTCTAGCGGAGGTACAGATACGCAGTATTTT | 14 | NA | TRBD2 | TRBJ2-3 | TRBV27
CASSPEQGRSGNTIYF | TGTGCCAGCTCACCGGAACAGGGAAGGTCTGGAAACACCATATATTTT | 16 | NA | NA | TRBJ1-3 | TRBV18
CASSNQGGETQYF | TGCGCCAGCAGCAACCAGGGCGGCGAGACCCAGTACTTC | 13 | NA | NA | TRBJ2-5 | TRBV5-1
CASSVDGGVRTEAFF | TGTGCCAGCAGCGTAGATGGAGGGGTGCGGACTGAAGCTTTCTTT | 15 | NA | NA | TRBJ1-1 | TRBV9
CASGPLVRDQETQYF | TGTGCCAGCGGCCCTCTAGTCAGGGATCAAGAGACCCAGTACTTC | 15 | NA | NA | TRBJ2-5 | TRBV27
CASSQDRILGGQGGLGAFF | TGTGCCAGCAGCCAAGATAGGATTTTGGGGGGACAGGGGGGTCTGGGGGCTTTCTTT | 19 | NA | TRBD1 | TRBJ1-1 | TRBV14
CASSFEFGTSGAYEQYF | TGTGCCAGCAGCTTCGAGTTTGGGACTAGCGGTGCCTACGAGCAGTACTTC | 17 | NA | TRBD2 | TRBJ2-7 | TRBV5-4
CASSYSLGAKNEQYF | TGTGCCAGCAGTTACTCGTTGGGGGCTAAAAACGAGCAGTACTTC | 15 | few | NA | TRBJ2-7 | TRBV6-5
CASSFELAGGLGSYNEQFF | TGTGCCAGCAGCTTCGAACTAGCGGGAGGGCTGGGGTCCTACAATGAGCAGTTCTTC | 19 | once | TRBD2 | TRBJ2-1 | TRBV7-2
CASNDRGNTIYF | TGTGCCAGTAATGACAGGGGAAACACCATATATTTT | 12 | few | NA | TRBJ1-3 | TRBV19
CASSSWTSGGTGELFF | TGTGCCAGCAGTTCCTGGACTAGCGGAGGCACCGGGGAGCTGTTTTTT | 16 | NA | TRBD2 | TRBJ2-2 | TRBV27
CSVGRIKGETQYF | TGCAGCGTTGGACGAATAAAGGGGGAGACCCAGTACTTC | 13 | NA | NA | TRBJ2-5 | TRBV29-1
CASSPQAGGSEQYF | TGTGCCAGCTCACCCCAGGCAGGGGGTTCCGAGCAGTACTTC | 14 | NA | TRBD1 | TRBJ2-7 | TRBV18
CASSLSSYEQYF | TGTGCCAGCAGCTTAAGTAGCTACGAGCAGTACTTC | 12 | NA | NA | TRBJ2-7 | TRBV7-9
CASQRLAGVYNEQFF | TGTGCCAGCCAGAGGCTAGCGGGAGTTTATAATGAGCAGTTCTTC | 15 | NA | TRBD2 | TRBJ2-1 | TRBV2
CASSPALNTEAFF | TGTGCCAGCTCACCGGCCCTGAACACTGAAGCTTTCTTT | 13 | NA | NA | TRBJ1-1 | TRBV18
CAISVLSDQPQHF | TGTGCCATCAGTGTTTTAAGCGATCAGCCCCAGCATTTT | 13 | few | NA | TRBJ1-5 | TRBV10-3
CASRPPRAQGPDTQYF | TGTGCCAGCAGGCCCCCTCGGGCACAGGGGCCAGATACGCAGTATTTT | 16 | NA | TRBD1 | TRBJ2-3 | TRBV28
CASTFRSGNYGYTF | TGTGCCAGCACCTTCCGGTCGGGTAACTATGGCTACACCTTC | 14 | NA | NA | TRBJ1-2 | TRBV27
CASSFTPTVSDTQYF | TGCGCCAGCAGCTTCACCCCGACAGTTTCAGATACGCAGTATTTT | 15 | NA | NA | TRBJ2-3 | TRBV5-1
CASSQAGTGLAGYTF | TGCGCCAGCAGCCAAGCCGGGACAGGTCTAGCCGGCTACACCTTC | 15 | NA | TRBD1 | TRBJ1-2 | TRBV4-1
CSVRNAGTGYYEQYF | TGCAGCGTGCGAAATGCCGGGACAGGATACTACGAGCAGTACTTC | 15 | NA | TRBD1 | TRBJ2-7 | TRBV29-1
CASSPITGAYEQYF | TGTGCCAGCTCACCCATCACAGGGGCCTACGAGCAGTACTTC | 14 | NA | TRBD1 | TRBJ2-7 | TRBV18
CASSENRGLGEAFF | TGTGCCAGCAGTGAAAACAGGGGGCTTGGTGAAGCTTTCTTT | 14 | NA | TRBD1 | TRBJ1-1 | TRBV6-1
CASSLDGLAGLGEQFF | TGTGCCAGCAGCTTAGACGGACTAGCGGGACTGGGTGAGCAGTTCTTC | 16 | NA | TRBD2 | TRBJ2-1 | TRBV7-9
CASSVFYGYTF | TGTGCCAGCAGTGTATTTTATGGCTACACCTTC | 11 | once | NA | TRBJ1-2 | TRBV25-1
CASSTDRDEQYF | TGTGCCAGCAGTACAGACAGGGACGAGCAGTACTTC | 12 | NA | TRBD1 | TRBJ2-7 | TRBV28
CASSPVTSGAGNEQFF | TGTGCCAGCAGCCCGGTGACTAGCGGGGCAGGGAATGAGCAGTTCTTC | 16 | NA | TRBD2 | TRBJ2-1 | TRBV4-2
CASSLGQGGYGYTF | TGTGCCAGCAGTCTGGGACAGGGGGGCTATGGCTACACCTTC | 14 | NA | TRBD1 | TRBJ1-2 | TRBV27
CASSLEVYYEQYF | TGTGCCAGCAGCTTGGAGGTCTACTACGAGCAGTACTTC | 13 | NA | NA | TRBJ2-7 | TRBV7-8
CASSPSQRGISSYNEQFF | TGTGCCAGCTCACCATCCCAGCGGGGTATTAGCTCCTACAATGAGCAGTTCTTC | 18 | NA | TRBD2 | TRBJ2-1 | TRBV18
CASSPRQGTGTDTQYF | TGTGCCAGCAGCCCCAGACAGGGGACCGGCACAGATACGCAGTATTTT | 16 | NA | TRBD1 | TRBJ2-3 | TRBV7-3
CASSLVLAGPSYEQYF | TGTGCCAGCAGCTTAGTTTTAGCGGGGCCCTCCTACGAGCAGTACTTC | 16 | NA | TRBD2 | TRBJ2-7 | TRBV7-2
CASSYRDRAFSYEQYF | TGTGCCAGCAGTTACAGGGACAGGGCTTTCTCCTACGAGCAGTACTTC | 16 | NA | TRBD1 | TRBJ2-7 | TRBV6-7